In this sample, the clone carrying this T cell receptor (beta chain) turned up a few times. Its antigen is undetermined. The record originates from a study of vaccination and CD4 T cells after COVID-19. Study-wide context: Median draw time for post-COVID samples was 90 to 130 days post-diagnosis (range 35 to 161). Stimulation of cells relied on overlapping spike peptides derived from SARS-CoV-2, HCoV-NL63, HCoV-OC43 and HCoV-229E.

The study sequenced cultured CD4+ T cell DNA using the Oncomine TCR Beta short-read assay. One entry per CDR3 protein, called by TCRdb with MiXCR from the PCR reads. The profile shows some 15,000 distinct CDR3 sequences, roughly 50% of them singletons. Treatment described: roughly 10-day PBMC culture with coronavirus spike peptide pools or control peptides (ViraFEST assay). Dates of positive PCR ran from March to December 2020, before US Alpha, Beta and Delta variants. Trimming took off 4 bases at V and 4 bases at J, with 8 bases between the two ends. This CDR3 has 13 amino acids. CDR1 is MNHEY and CDR2 is SVGAGI in the germline V gene. The study's findings and limits: The researchers studied relatively few convalescent patients and omitted early post-infection timepoints.

Source material: CD4+ T cells from blood, cultured in vitro. This TCR was sampled from a human donor who had recovered from COVID-19. The chain joins TRBV6-5 to TRBJ1-3; D is unclear. This CDR3 is CASSSIAGNTIYF. CDR3 coding DNA: TGTGCCAGCAGTTCAATTGCGGGAAACACCATATATTTT.